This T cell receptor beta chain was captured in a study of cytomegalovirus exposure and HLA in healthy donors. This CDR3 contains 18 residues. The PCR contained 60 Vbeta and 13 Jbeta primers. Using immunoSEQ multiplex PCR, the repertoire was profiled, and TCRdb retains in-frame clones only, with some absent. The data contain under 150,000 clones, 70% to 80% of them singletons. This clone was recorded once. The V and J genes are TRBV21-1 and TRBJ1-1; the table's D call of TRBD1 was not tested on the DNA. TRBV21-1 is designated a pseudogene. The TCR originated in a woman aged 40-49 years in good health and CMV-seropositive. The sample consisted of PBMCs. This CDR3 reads CASSSSTRGTGVDTEAFF. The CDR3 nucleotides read TGTGCCAGCAGCTCGTCTACCCGTGGGACAGGGGTTGACACTGAAGCTTTCTTT.